This paragraph covers one T cell receptor beta chain sequence. The data were taken from a study of T cell changes during pregnancy in multiple sclerosis. CDR3 length: 13 amino acids. V lost 6 bases and J lost 1, with 10 bases in between. Germline V gene sequence: CDR1 KGHSH, CDR2 LQKENI. TCRdb keeps only in-frame clones here, not all; method: immunoSEQ multiplex PCR. This sample has 65,000 to 95,000 clones, with approximately 89% found just once. This TCR was recovered from a female donor with multiple sclerosis, enrolled in a pregnancy study. The V and J genes are TRBV18 and TRBJ2-7; the D is unclear. The sequencing used peripheral blood, collected before pregnancy. Here the CDR3 reads CASSPTGSYEQYF. CDR3 in DNA: TGTGCCAGCTCCCCGACTGGTTCCTACGAGCAGTACTTC.